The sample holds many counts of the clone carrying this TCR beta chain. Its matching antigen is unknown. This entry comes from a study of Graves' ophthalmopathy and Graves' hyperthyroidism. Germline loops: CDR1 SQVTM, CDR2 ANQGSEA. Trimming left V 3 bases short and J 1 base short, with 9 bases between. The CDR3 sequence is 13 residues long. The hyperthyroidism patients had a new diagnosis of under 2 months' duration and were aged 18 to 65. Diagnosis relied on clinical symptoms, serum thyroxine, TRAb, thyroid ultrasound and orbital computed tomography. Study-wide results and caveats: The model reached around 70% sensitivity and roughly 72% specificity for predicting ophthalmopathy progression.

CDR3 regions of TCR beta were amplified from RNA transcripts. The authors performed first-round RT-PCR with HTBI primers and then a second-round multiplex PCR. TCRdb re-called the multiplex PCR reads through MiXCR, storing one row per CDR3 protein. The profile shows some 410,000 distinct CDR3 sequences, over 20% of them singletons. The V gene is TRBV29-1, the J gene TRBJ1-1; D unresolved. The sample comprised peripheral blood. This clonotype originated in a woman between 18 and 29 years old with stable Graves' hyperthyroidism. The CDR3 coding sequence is TGCAGCGTTGAGGTCGGCGGGAACACTGAAGCTTTCTTT. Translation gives CSVEVGGNTEAFF.